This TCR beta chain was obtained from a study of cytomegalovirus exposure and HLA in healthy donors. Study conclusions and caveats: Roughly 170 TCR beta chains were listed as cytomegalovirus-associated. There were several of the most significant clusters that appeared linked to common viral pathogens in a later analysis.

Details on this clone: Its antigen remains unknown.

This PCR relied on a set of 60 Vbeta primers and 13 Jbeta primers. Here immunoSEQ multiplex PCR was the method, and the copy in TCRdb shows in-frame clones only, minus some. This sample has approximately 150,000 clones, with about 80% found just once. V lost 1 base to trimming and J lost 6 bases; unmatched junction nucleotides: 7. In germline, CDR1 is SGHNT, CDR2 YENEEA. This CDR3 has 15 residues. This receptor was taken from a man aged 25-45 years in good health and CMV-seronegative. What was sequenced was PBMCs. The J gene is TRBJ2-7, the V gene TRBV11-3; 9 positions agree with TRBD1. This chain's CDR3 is CASSLGGTGLREQYF. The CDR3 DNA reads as TGTGCCAGCAGCTTAGGCGGGACAGGGCTACGCGAGCAGTACTTC.